One TCR beta chain is described in this entry. This clonotype was found many times. Its binding antigen is unknown. No base qualities exist here, and no much larger clone lies one base off it. The record originates from a study of liver allograft versus peripheral blood T cells (dated by TCRdb to 2018 to 2021). Study-wide context: In liver transplant recipients, the study looked at T cell receptor repertoires in the peripheral blood and set them against the repertoires found within the transplanted livers.

TCRdb records Illumina MiSeq as the sequencer. The raw public data were reprocessed by TCRdb itself: fastp quality trimming at Q25, MiXCR clonotype calling, in-frame beta chains only. Rows with a matching CDR3 protein are joined into one entry that keeps the most common DNA and genes. This sample has some 5,900 distinct CDR3 sequences in its table, and about 16% of those were observed once. The ten largest clones represent 49% of the sample. Counted from cysteine to phenylalanine, this CDR3 has 14 amino acids. Solely the CDR3 DNA is kept, with 42 bases framed from the first base. V and J lose 5 bases and 6 bases, and a span of 16 bases separates them. Broader findings and caveats from the paper: T cell receptor repertoires inside liver allografts were reported to be different from the repertoires detected in peripheral blood.

Recombination joined TRBV12-3 or TRBV12-4 with TRBJ1-1, with TRBD1 tentatively as D gene (6 bases match). The sequence was collected from a human patient who had a liver transplant. In patients who had a transplant, some T cells may come from the graft donor. The DNA is as follows: TGTGCCAGCAGTCCCACAGGGAGTGGGGCTGAAGCTTTCTTT. Its translation reads: CASSPTGSGAEAFF.